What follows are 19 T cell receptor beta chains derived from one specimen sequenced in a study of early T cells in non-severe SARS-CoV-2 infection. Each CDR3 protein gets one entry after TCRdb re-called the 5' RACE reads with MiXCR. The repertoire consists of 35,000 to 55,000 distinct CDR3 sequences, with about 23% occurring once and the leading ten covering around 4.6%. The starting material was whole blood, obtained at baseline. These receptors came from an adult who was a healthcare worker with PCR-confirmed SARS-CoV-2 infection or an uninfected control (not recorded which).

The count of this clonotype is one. The CDR3 DNA sequence: TGTGCCTGGGGCGTGGGACGTGAAAATGAAAAACTGTTTTTT. Translation gives CAWGVGRENEKLFF. The chain recombines TRBV30 with TRBJ1-4; D is perhaps TRBD1 (5 bases). The CDR3 runs to 14 residues. The germline V and J ends were trimmed by 5 bases and 5 bases, with 15 bases remaining between them. Looked up from germline, CDR1 is GTSNPN and CDR2 is SVGIG (reference sequence).

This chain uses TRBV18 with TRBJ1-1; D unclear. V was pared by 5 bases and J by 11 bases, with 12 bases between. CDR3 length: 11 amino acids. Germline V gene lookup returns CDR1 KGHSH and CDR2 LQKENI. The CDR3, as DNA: TGTGCCAGCTCAGCGGGAGGCGAGGCTTTCTTT. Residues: CASSAGGEAFF.

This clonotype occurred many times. CDR3 nucleotide sequence: TGTGCCAGCAGCGCGACAGGGGGCATGAACAATGAGCAGTTCTTC. Protein: CASSATGGMNNEQFF. V usage is TRBV9 and J usage is TRBJ2-1, with 10 nucleotides matching TRBD1. Unmatched junction bases numbered 5, after V lost 3 bases and J lost 5 bases. The CDR3 contains 15 residues. CDR1 is SGDLS, CDR2 YYNGEE, per germline.

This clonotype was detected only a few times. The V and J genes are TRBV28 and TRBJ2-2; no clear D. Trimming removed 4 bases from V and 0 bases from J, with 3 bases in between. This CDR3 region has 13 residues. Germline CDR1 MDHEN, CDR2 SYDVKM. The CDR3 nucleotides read TGTGCCAGCAGTTCAACGAACACCGGGGAGCTGTTTTTT. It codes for CASSSTNTGELFF. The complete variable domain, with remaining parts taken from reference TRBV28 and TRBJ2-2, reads DVKVTQSSRYLVKRTGEKVFLECVQDMDHENMFWYRQDPGLGLRLIYFSYDVKMKEKGDIPEGYSVSREKKERFSLILESASTNQTSMYLCASSSTNTGELFFGEGSRLTVL.

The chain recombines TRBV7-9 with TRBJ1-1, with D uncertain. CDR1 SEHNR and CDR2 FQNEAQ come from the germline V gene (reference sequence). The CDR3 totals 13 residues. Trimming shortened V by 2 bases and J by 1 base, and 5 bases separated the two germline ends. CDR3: CASSLQANTEAFF. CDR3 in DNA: TGTGCCAGCAGCTTACAAGCGAACACTGAAGCTTTCTTT.

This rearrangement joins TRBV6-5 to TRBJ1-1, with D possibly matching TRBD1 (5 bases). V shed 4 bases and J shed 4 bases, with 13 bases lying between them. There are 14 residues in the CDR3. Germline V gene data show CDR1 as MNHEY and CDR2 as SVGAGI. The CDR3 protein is CASSSVTVLTEAFF. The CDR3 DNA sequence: TGTGCCAGCAGTTCCGTGACAGTACTCACTGAAGCTTTCTTT.

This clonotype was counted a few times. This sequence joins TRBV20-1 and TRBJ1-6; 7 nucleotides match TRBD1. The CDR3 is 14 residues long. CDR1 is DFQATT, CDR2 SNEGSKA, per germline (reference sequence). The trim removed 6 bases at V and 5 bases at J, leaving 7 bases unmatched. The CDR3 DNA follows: TGCAGTGCCCAATCGGGGACAGATAATTCACCCCTCCACTTT. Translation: CSAQSGTDNSPLHF.

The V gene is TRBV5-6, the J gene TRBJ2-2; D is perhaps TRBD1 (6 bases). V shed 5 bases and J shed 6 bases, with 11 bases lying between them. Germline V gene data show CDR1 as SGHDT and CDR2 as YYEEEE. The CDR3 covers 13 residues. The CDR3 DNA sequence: TGTGCCAGCAGTCCAACAGGGCCCGGGGAGCTGTTTTTT. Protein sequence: CASSPTGPGELFF.

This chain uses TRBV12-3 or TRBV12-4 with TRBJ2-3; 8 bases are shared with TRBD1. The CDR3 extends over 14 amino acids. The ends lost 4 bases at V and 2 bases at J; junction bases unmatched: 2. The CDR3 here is CASSSDRDTDTQYF. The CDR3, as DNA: TGTGCCAGCAGTTCGGACAGGGACACAGATACGCAGTATTTT.

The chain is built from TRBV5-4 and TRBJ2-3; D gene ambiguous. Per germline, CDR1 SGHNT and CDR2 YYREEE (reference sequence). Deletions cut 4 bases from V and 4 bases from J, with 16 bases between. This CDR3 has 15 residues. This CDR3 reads CASSPLGYRADTQYF. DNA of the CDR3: TGTGCCAGCAGCCCATTGGGCTATAGGGCAGATACGCAGTATTTT.

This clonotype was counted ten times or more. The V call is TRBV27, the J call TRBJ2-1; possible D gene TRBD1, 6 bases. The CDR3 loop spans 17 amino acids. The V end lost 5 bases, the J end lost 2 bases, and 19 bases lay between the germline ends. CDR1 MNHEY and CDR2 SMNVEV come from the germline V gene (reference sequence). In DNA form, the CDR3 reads TGTGCCAGCAGTCCCTCCCCCGTCAGGGGCACCTACAATGAGCAGTTCTTC. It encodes CASSPSPVRGTYNEQFF.

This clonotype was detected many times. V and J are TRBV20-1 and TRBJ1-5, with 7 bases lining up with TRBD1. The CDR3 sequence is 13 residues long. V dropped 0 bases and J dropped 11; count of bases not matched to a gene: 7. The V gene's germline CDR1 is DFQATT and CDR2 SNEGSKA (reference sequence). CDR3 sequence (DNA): TGCAGTGCTAGAGAAGACAGGGTTGTGGCCCAGCATTTT. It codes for CSAREDRVVAQHF.

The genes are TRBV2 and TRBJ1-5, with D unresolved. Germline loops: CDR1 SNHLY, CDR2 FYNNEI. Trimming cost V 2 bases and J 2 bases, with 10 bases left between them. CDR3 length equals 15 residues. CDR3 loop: CASSERPWGNQPQHF. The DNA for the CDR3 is TGTGCCAGCAGTGAAAGGCCGTGGGGCAATCAGCCCCAGCATTTT. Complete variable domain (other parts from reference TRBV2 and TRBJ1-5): EPEVTQTPSHQVTQMGQEVILRCVPISNHLYFYWYRQILGQKVEFLVSFYNNEISEKSEIFDDQFSVERPDGSNFTLKIRSTKLEDSAMYFCASSERPWGNQPQHFGDGTRLSIL.

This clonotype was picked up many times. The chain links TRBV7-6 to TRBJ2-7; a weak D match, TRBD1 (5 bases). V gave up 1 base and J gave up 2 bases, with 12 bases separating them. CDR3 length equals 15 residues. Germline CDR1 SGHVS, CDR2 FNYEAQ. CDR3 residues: CASSLGPRAPYEQYF. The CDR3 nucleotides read TGTGCCAGCAGCTTAGGGCCCAGGGCCCCCTACGAGCAGTACTTC.

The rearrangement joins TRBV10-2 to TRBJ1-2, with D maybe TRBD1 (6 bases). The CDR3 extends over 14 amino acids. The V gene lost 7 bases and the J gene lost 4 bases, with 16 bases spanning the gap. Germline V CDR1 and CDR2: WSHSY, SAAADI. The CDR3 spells CASISGTPGYGYTF. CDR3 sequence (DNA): TGCGCCAGCATCTCCGGGACACCTGGCTATGGCTACACCTTC.

CDR3 nucleotide sequence: TGTGCCAGCAGTGCCCGGGACAGGGGCCCAAGGGAGACCCAGTACTTC. Encoded protein: CASSARDRGPRETQYF. The rearrangement joins TRBV6-1 to TRBJ2-5; 10 positions match TRBD1. The length of the CDR3 is 16 residues. Germline V lookup: CDR1 MNHNS, CDR2 SASEGT. V lost 4 bases to trimming and J lost 5 bases; unmatched junction nucleotides: 10.

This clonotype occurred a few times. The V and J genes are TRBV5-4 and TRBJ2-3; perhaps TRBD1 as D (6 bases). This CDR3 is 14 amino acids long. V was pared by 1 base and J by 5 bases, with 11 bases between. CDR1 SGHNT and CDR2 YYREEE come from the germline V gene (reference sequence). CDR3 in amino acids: CASSLHRDGDTQYF. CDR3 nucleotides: TGTGCCAGCAGCTTGCACAGGGACGGAGATACGCAGTATTTT.

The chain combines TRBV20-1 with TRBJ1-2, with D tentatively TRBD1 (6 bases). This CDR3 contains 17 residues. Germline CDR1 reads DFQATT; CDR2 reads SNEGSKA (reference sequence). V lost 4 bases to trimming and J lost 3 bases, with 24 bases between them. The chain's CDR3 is CSANEGDRLSFDYGYTF. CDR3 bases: TGCAGTGCTAATGAGGGGGATCGTCTATCCTTTGACTATGGCTACACCTTC.

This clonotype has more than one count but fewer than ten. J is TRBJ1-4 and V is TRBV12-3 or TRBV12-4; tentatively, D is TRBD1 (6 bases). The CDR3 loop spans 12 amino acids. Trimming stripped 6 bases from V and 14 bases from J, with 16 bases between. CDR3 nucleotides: TGTGCCAGCAGCTCAGGCGGGACATACCTGTTTTTT. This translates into CASSSGGTYLFF.